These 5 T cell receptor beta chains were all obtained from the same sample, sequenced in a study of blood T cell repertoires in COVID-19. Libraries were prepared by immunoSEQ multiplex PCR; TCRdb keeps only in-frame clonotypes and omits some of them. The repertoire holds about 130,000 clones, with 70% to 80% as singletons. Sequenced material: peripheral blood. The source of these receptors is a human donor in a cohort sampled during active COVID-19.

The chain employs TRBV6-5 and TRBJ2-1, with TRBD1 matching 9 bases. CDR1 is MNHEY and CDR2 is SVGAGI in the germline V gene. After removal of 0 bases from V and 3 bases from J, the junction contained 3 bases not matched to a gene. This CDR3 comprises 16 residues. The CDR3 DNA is TGTGCCAGCAGTTACTCGGGGACAGGGTTCTACAATGAGCAGTTCTTC. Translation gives CASSYSGTGFYNEQFF.

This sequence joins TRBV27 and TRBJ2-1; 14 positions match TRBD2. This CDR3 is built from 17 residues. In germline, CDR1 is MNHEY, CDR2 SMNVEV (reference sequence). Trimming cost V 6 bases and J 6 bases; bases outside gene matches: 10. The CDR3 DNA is TGTGCCAGCAGCCTACTGACTAGCGGGGGGGCGGTCAATGAGCAGTTCTTC. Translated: CASSLLTSGGAVNEQFF.

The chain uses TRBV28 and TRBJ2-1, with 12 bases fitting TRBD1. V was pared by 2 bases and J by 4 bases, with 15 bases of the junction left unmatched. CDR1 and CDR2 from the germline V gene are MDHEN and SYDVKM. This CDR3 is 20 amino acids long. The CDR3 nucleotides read TGTGCCAGCAGTTTACCCGGGACAGGGGGCGGACAACTAAATTACAATGAGCAGTTCTTC. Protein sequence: CASSLPGTGGGQLNYNEQFF.

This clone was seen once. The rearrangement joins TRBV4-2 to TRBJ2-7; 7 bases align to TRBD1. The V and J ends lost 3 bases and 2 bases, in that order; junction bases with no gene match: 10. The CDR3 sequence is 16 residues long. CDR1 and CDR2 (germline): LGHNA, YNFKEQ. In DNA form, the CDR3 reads TGTGCCAGCAGCCAGGTGGGGACAGCCTTAACCTACGAGCAGTACTTC. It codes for CASSQVGTALTYEQYF.

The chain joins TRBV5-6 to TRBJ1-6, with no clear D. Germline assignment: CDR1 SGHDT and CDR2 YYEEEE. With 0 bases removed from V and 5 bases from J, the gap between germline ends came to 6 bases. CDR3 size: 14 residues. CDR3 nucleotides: TGTGCCAGCAGCTTGGTACAGCATAATTCACCCCTCCACTTT. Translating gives CASSLVQHNSPLHF.